The entry below describes one T cell receptor beta chain. This specimen belongs to a study of blood T cell repertoires in COVID-19. Across the study: The origin of the acute and convalescent COVID-19 samples was the United States, Italy and Spain. In each case, the material was cDNA or gDNA derived from T cells, B-cell-depleted T cells, or PBMCs.

This CDR3 has 14 residues. V dropped 4 bases and J dropped 7; count of bases not matched to a gene: 8. In germline, CDR1 is LNHDA, CDR2 SQIVND (reference sequence). In the original workflow: By means of reference gene primer amplification, nucleated cell counts were estimated. Measured with immunoSEQ multiplex PCR; TCRdb has only the in-frame clones, and not every one. V, J and clone size were drawn from that table, and D and trimming were deduced from the DNA. The sample comprises some 170,000 clones, 75% to 90% of which are singletons, and 6.5% to 9% rests with the top ten. This sequence joins TRBV19 and TRBJ2-7; 9 positions agree with TRBD1. The origin of this receptor is a middle-aged woman with COVID-19, enrolled during active disease. What was sequenced was peripheral blood. The CDR3 spells CASSRWTGVWEQYF. CDR3 nucleotide sequence: TGTGCCAGTAGTAGGTGGACAGGGGTCTGGGAGCAGTACTTC. Complete variable domain (other parts from reference TRBV19 and TRBJ2-7): DGGITQSPKYLFRKEGQNVTLSCEQNLNHDAMYWYRQDPGQGLRLIYYSQIVNDFQKGDIAEGYSVSREKKESFPLTVTSAQKNPTAFYLCASSRWTGVWEQYFGPGTRLTVT.